This TCR beta chain is from a study of beta chain features in type 1 diabetes (dated by TCRdb to 2017 to 2018). As for the study more broadly: No differences in mean age, gender distribution, total cell number or subset yield were found between patients and healthy donors. Whereas all 30 or so donors provided naive and central memory subsets, regulatory and stem cell-like memory subsets were isolated from just 8 patients and about eight healthy donors. In the study, TCRB repertoires of sorted circulating CD4+ T cell subsets from recently diagnosed type 1 diabetes patients were compared with those of matched healthy donors. A total of 90 million to 140 million sorted cells were examined across all samples, and RNA yield correlated strongly with the number of cells per subset. On the study overall, not on this receptor specifically: At VDJ recombination sites, type 1 diabetes patients had fewer insertions and more deleted nucleotides, which implies abnormalities in thymic rearrangement. Type 1 diabetes patients showed a moderate but significant shortening of TCRB CDR3 length in all four CD4+ subsets. PCR may preferentially amplify shorter templates, but because patient and control samples were amplified and corrected together, any resulting skew would affect both groups equally. Because cDNA rather than genomic DNA was sequenced, highly expressing activated cells could have been over-represented, although no difference in activation and CD3 levels was found between groups. Naive, central memory and regulatory TCRB repertoires appeared more similar among patients than among healthy donors. Because the HLA sub-analyses included only small numbers of individuals, any influence of HLA type on TCRB rearrangement was left unresolved.

The germline V gene gives CDR1 as SGHRS and CDR2 as YFSETQ. Measured from the cysteine to the phenylalanine, the CDR3 is 17 residues long. CDR3 DNA only is kept here, 51 bases in frame from base 1. Compared with germline, V lacks 2 bases and J lacks 5 bases; bases without a gene match: 13. A single peripheral blood draw of around 120 mL on average was collected from each donor into heparinised tubes. A BD FACSAria II and a panel including CD45RO, CCR7, CD25, CD127, CD95 and CD27 were used to sort naive, central memory, regulatory and stem cell-like memory CD4+ T cells. A purity above 98% was achieved for all sorted populations. PBMCs were separated immediately by Lymphoprep density gradient centrifugation and were stained directly, without being cultured. So that batch effects would be minimized, each experiment stained and sorted samples in pairs, pairing one healthy donor with one patient. All of the isolated RNA was reverse transcribed with the High Capacity cDNA Reverse Transcription Kit, so expressed TCRB transcripts were sequenced. Deep immunoSEQ sequencing was performed on naive, central memory and regulatory T cell samples, with an average of approximately 4 million total reads per sample. Sorted cells were lysed in RLT buffer and RNA was extracted with DNase-treated RNeasy Micro or Mini kits, depending on cell number. To prevent cross-contamination, each cell subset was processed individually, whereas patient and healthy donor samples were processed jointly. Using the immunoSEQ multiplex PCR, TCRB sequences were amplified from cDNA into 87-bp fragments spanning the CDR3 region. Sequencing of the amplicons was done on the Illumina HiSeq platform. On the authors' methods: PCR bias was corrected computationally using synthetic template baselines, and reads within Hamming distance 2 were collapsed, with unmergeable singletons discarded. By aligning reads against IMGT, V, D and J genes, CDR3 length, and insertions or deletions at six rearrangement sites were assigned. Within each subset, clonotype counts were normalized to sorted cell number, after which true diversity and Gini coefficients were computed with the tcR R package. The overlap coefficient, calculated on TCRB nucleotide sequences, was used to measure repertoire sharing. Out-of-frame TCRB sequences from naive cells were analyzed as a proxy for the pre-selection repertoire. This is the immuneACCESS table as TCRdb keeps it, with only in-frame sequences that have V and J called. A part of the clones is gone; compared with another copy, unresolved V genes explain less than half, and the rest is unexplained. V, J and clone size are those of that table, while D and trimming were read from the DNA. The sample table records about 650,000 clones; approximately 13% of these occur just once. The top ten clonotypes cover more than 0.095% of the sample.

This clone was detected only a few times. The antigen this receptor binds is unknown. Within one base of it there is no much larger clone, and no base qualities were kept. The clonotype was recovered from a man aged 25-45 years with type 1 diabetes. The rearranged chain carries TRBV5-1 and TRBJ2-7; 10 bases in the junction line up with TRBD1. The sample was naive CD4+ T cells from blood. Reading the label with the study, this specimen's cell subset or site is: true naive CD4+ T cells. The sequenced DNA: TGCGCCAGCAGCTTAGACCCTCCGGGACAGGGGAACGACGAGCAGTACTTC. Translated, this gives CASSLDPPGQGNDEQYF.